The 21 T cell receptor beta chains listed next were all sequenced from one sample in a study of identical twins' blood T cells. Using its own MiXCR run on the 5' RACE reads, TCRdb lists one record per CDR3 protein. In the table there are around 380,000 distinct CDR3 sequences, about 28% of which are singletons. Specimen: PBMCs. Receptors were obtained from a woman between 18 and 50 years old in good health.

The genes are TRBV6-2 or TRBV6-3 and TRBJ1-1; D gene uncertain. Germline lookup yields CDR1 MNHEY and CDR2 SVGEGT. V was cut by 4 bases and J by 11 bases, with 20 bases left in between. This CDR3 is 14 amino acids long. The CDR3, as DNA: TGTGCCAGCAGTTCCTCCTACCACAAGTTAGGGGCTTTCTTT. Its protein product is CASSSSYHKLGAFF.

This clonotype was counted between two and nine times. The V gene is TRBV2, the J gene TRBJ2-3; 7 bases agree with TRBD1. The CDR3 has 13 residues. J gave up 2 bases and V 8 bases, and 4 bases lay outside the gene matches. Germline CDR1 is SNHLY and CDR2 is FYNNEI. As DNA, the CDR3 is TGTGCCAGCCGGGACAGAAACACAGATACGCAGTATTTT. Translating gives CASRDRNTDTQYF.

This chain connects TRBV7-9 to TRBJ2-4; D possibly corresponds to TRBD1 (6 bases). Trimming pared 0 bases from V and 0 bases from J, leaving 12 bases between. The CDR3 sequence is 17 residues long. Germline V lookup: CDR1 SEHNR, CDR2 FQNEAQ (reference sequence). The CDR3 sequence is CASSLAGQGIAKNIQYF. In DNA form, the CDR3 reads TGTGCCAGCAGCTTAGCTGGTCAGGGGATAGCCAAAAACATTCAGTACTTC. The full variable domain, completed using reference TRBV7-9 and TRBJ2-4, is DTGVSQNPRHKITKRGQNVTFRCDPISEHNRLYWYRQTLGQGPEFLTYFQNEAQLEKSRLLSDRFSAERPKGSFSTLEIQRTEQGDSAMYLCASSLAGQGIAKNIQYFGAGTRLSVL.

The table lists this clonotype with a few counts. The V call is TRBV20-1, the J call TRBJ1-1; no definite D call. Looked up from germline, CDR1 is DFQATT and CDR2 is SNEGSKA (reference sequence). The CDR3 is 14 amino acids. The ends were cut back, 7 bases at V and 0 bases at J, with 15 bases in the middle. The CDR3 here is CSVIPVEMNTEAFF. The CDR3 nucleotides are TGCAGTGTGATACCCGTCGAGATGAACACTGAAGCTTTCTTT.

Concerning this clonotype itself: Sequence at one end of the junction differs from germline and may be a read error. The rearrangement uses TRBV20-1 and TRBJ2-1; D not resolved. The CDR3 consists of 12 residues. Germline V gene data show CDR1 as DFQATT and CDR2 as SNEGSKA (reference sequence). The CDR3 bases are TGCAGTGCTAGTGGATTGGCCAATGATCAGTTCTTC. This translates into CSASGLANDQFF.

This clonotype was recorded a few times. The V and J genes are TRBV7-9 and TRBJ1-1; 7 bases line up with TRBD1. Trimming removed 1 base from V and 8 bases from J; junction bases left unmatched: 7. Germline CDR1 and CDR2: SEHNR and FQNEAQ (reference sequence). The CDR3 totals 14 residues. CDR3 region: CASSLEFRDSEAFF. For the CDR3, the DNA is TGTGCCAGCAGCTTAGAATTCCGGGACAGCGAAGCTTTCTTT.

This clonotype came up a few times. The chain couples TRBV20-1 to TRBJ2-7; a possible D gene is TRBD2 (6 bases). In germline, CDR1 is DFQATT, CDR2 SNEGSKA (reference sequence). V lost 6 bases to trimming and J lost 0 bases, with 15 bases between them. This CDR3 comprises 14 residues. The CDR3 nucleotides are TGCAGTGCACAACGGGAGCGCCGCTCCTACGAGCAGTACTTC. It encodes CSAQRERRSYEQYF.

The rearrangement joins TRBV4-3 to TRBJ2-1; either TRBD1 or TRBD2 may supply D (5 bases each). V was clipped by 0 bases and J by 8 bases, with 17 bases between them. CDR1 and CDR2 from the germline V gene are LGHNA and YSLEER. This CDR3 has 16 amino acids. The chain's CDR3 is CASSQDGTKVWDEQFF. The CDR3 nucleotides read TGCGCCAGCAGCCAAGATGGGACCAAGGTTTGGGATGAGCAGTTCTTC.

With regard to this clonotype: The germline gene is not matched at one end of the junction; a read error may be the cause. This chain uses TRBV7-8 with TRBJ2-2; D gene unclear. CDR1 SGHVS and CDR2 FQNEAQ come from the germline V gene. This CDR3 has 13 residues. CDR3 in amino acids: CSSSLTFTGELFF. The CDR3 nucleotides are TGTTCCAGCAGCTTAACCTTCACCGGGGAGCTGTTTTTT.

This chain connects TRBV9 to TRBJ1-4; TRBD1 matches at 9 bases. CDR1 is SGDLS and CDR2 is YYNGEE in the germline V gene. Trimming at V came to 5 bases and at J to 2 bases, leaving 13 bases not matched to a gene. This CDR3 has 18 amino acids. The CDR3: CASSAGRTGDATNEKLFF. The CDR3, as DNA: TGTGCCAGCAGTGCTGGTAGGACAGGGGACGCGACTAATGAAAAACTGTTTTTT.

For this clonotype: The junction and the germline gene differ at one end; a read error may be behind it. This rearrangement joins TRBV7-7 to TRBJ2-3; tentatively, D is TRBD1 (6 bases). The CDR3 has 15 amino acids. The germline V gene encodes CDR1 SSHAT and CDR2 FNYEAQ (reference sequence). CDR3 sequence reads: CASSVGVGAYNTQYF. DNA of the CDR3: TGTGCTAGCAGCGTGGGGGTGGGGGCCTATAATACGCAGTATTTT.

This clonotype has only a few counts. The chain recombines TRBV6-4 with TRBJ1-3; possible D gene TRBD1, 6 bases. This CDR3 spans 13 amino acids. The germline V gene has CDR1 MRHNA and CDR2 SNTAGT. Trimming cost V 9 bases and J 8 bases, with 17 bases left between them. CDR3 in amino acids: CARTGFGWDTIYF. CDR3 bases: TGTGCCAGGACAGGTTTCGGCTGGGACACCATATATTTT.

This clonotype was recorded a few times. The rearrangement joins TRBV20-1 to TRBJ1-1; D call uncertain. Germline V CDR1 and CDR2: DFQATT, SNEGSKA (reference sequence). The V gene lost 3 bases and the J gene lost 7 bases, with 12 bases spanning the gap. The CDR3 is 12 residues long. The CDR3 DNA sequence: TGCAGTGCTAGTGGGAATTTGAATGAAGCTTTCTTT. Its translation: CSASGNLNEAFF.

This clonotype was counted only a few times. The chain carries TRBV20-1 and TRBJ2-4, with D perhaps matching TRBD1 or TRBD2 (5 bases each). CDR1 and CDR2 from the germline V gene are DFQATT and SNEGSKA (reference sequence). V gave up 1 base and J gave up 14 bases, with 12 bases separating them. The CDR3 is 11 residues long. This CDR3 is CSARVQGEEYF. The CDR3, as DNA: TGCAGTGCTAGAGTTCAGGGAGAAGAGTACTTC.

This sequence joins TRBV5-4 and TRBJ2-1, with 7 bases aligning to TRBD2. The CDR3 sequence is 15 residues long. Germline V CDR1 and CDR2: SGHNT, YYREEE (reference sequence). V lost 3 bases to trimming and J lost 5 bases; unmatched junction nucleotides: 8. CDR3 sequence reads: CASSSAGLTDNEQFF. DNA of the CDR3: TGTGCCAGCAGCTCGGCGGGACTAACCGACAATGAGCAGTTCTTC.

Many counts were recorded for this clonotype. V is TRBV10-1 and J is TRBJ2-2; D not certain. V lost 6 bases, J lost 3 bases, and 8 bases lay in between. The CDR3 runs to 13 residues. Germline V gene sequence: CDR1 WNHNN, CDR2 SYGVQD (reference sequence). The CDR3 reads CASSPQDTGELFF. The CDR3 nucleotides read TGCGCCAGCAGCCCCCAGGACACCGGGGAGCTGTTTTTT.

This clonotype was recorded a few times. The chain links TRBV20-1 to TRBJ2-7; TRBD2 matches 7 bases. J lost 2 bases, V lost 5 bases, and 3 bases had no gene match. The germline CDR1 and CDR2 sequences are DFQATT and SNEGSKA (reference sequence). The CDR3 extends over 12 amino acids. The CDR3 sequence: CSASSGAYEQYF. The CDR3 coding sequence is TGCAGTGCTTCTAGCGGAGCCTACGAGCAGTACTTC.

This chain links TRBV7-2 with TRBJ1-2; D uncertain. Germline lookup yields CDR1 SGHTA and CDR2 FQGNSA. The CDR3 contains 12 residues. V was pared by 5 bases and J by 6 bases, with 10 bases between. The CDR3 DNA is TGTGCCAGCAGCGGACGGACGCATGGCTACACCTTC. This gives the protein CASSGRTHGYTF.

V gene TRBV12-3 or TRBV12-4 combines with J gene TRBJ1-2; D gene uncertain. V was clipped by 3 bases and J by 0 bases, with 11 bases between them. The CDR3 is 15 amino acids. The CDR3: CASSFGSTANYGYTF. The CDR3, as DNA: TGTGCCAGCAGTTTCGGTTCTACCGCTAACTATGGCTACACCTTC.

This clonotype showed up many times. The gene calls are TRBV7-2 and TRBJ2-3; D is perhaps TRBD2 (5 bases). The V gene lost 0 bases and the J gene lost 4 bases, with 11 bases spanning the gap. CDR1 and CDR2 (germline): SGHTA, FQGNSA. The CDR3 sequence is 15 residues long. The CDR3 nucleotides are TGTGCCAGCAGCTTAGCGCCGGGGTCTTCAGATACGCAGTATTTT. Translating gives CASSLAPGSSDTQYF.

The V call is TRBV5-1, the J call TRBJ1-1; D is uncertain. CDR1 and CDR2 (germline): SGHRS, YFSETQ. Trimming took off 0 bases at V and 9 bases at J, with 15 bases between the two ends. The CDR3 loop spans 14 amino acids. CDR3 sequence reads: CASSLDRSVVKAFF. CDR3 DNA: TGCGCCAGCAGCTTGGATCGCAGTGTCGTTAAAGCTTTCTTT.